The sequence of this T cell receptor (beta chain) was determined in a study of T cells in Graves' hyperthyroidism and ophthalmopathy. Study-wide results and limits: Model output signaled ophthalmopathy a median around 6.9 months ahead of onset.

Patients were excluded for uncontrolled infection, other autoimmune disease, pregnancy or lactation. The authors took PBMCs from 10 ml fresh peripheral blood. The source material, RNA transcripts, was used to amplify TCR beta CDR3 regions. TCR CDR3 underwent first-round RT-PCR with the HTBI primer set. TCRdb processed the multiplex PCR reads anew with MiXCR; each CDR3 protein has one entry. Here the sample spans a few hundred thousand distinct CDR3 sequences, around 14% being singletons. With regard to this clonotype: Its antigen is unknown.

The CDR3 contains 16 residues. Germline-derived CDR1 and CDR2 are SGHRS and YFSETQ. V dropped 4 bases and J dropped 7; count of bases not matched to a gene: 10. This receptor was obtained from a woman younger than 30 with Graves' hyperthyroidism. The specimen was blood. The chain employs TRBV5-1 and TRBJ2-3; the match to TRBD2 covers 12 bases. CDR3 in DNA: TGCGCCAGCAGCCCGGCCAAGACTAGCGGGGGAAATACGCAGTATTTT. The encoded protein is CASSPAKTSGGNTQYF.